The sequence of this T cell receptor beta chain was determined in a study of identical twins. No donor was unhealthy or non-Caucasian. Carrying unique molecular identifiers, the cDNA also gained a universal primer site through template switching. MiXCR, applied by TCRdb to the 5' RACE reads, yields one record per CDR3 protein. The table includes about 570,000 distinct CDR3 sequences, 9.6% detected once. Broader study findings: Weaker excess twin sharing was observed in beta out-of-frame sequences.

Germline CDR1 reads LNHDA; CDR2 reads SQIVND (reference sequence). There are 13 residues in the CDR3. Trimming cost V 0 bases and J 9 bases; bases outside gene matches: 4. Concerning this clonotype: Antigen specificity is unknown.

These records were also assigned to another study, of yellow fever vaccine responses in identical twins.

The source material was PBMCs. This TCR derives from a young woman in good health. V is TRBV19 and J is TRBJ2-5; 7 bases align to TRBD2. The CDR3 loop reads CASSIEFRGAQYF. Here the CDR3 DNA reads TGTGCCAGTAGTATAGAGTTCCGGGGGGCCCAGTACTTC.